These 27 T cell receptor beta chains came from one sample sequenced in a study of Ad26.COV2.S vaccination and SARS-CoV-2 variants. Treatment reported: 15 to 20 received Ad26.COV2.S at low or high dose, single or two shots; about five received placebo; per-sample allocation not given. Day 63 after the first injection of vaccine or placebo was the sampling time. Sequencing used immunoSEQ multiplex PCR; TCRdb keeps in-frame clones, though not all of them. The sample has 330,000 or so clones, roughly 88% seen once; the top ten hold around 5.5%. Here the sequenced sample was peripheral blood, taken in a trial of Ad26.COV2.S vaccine versus placebo. These receptors all stem from a person between 18 and 59 years old who received the Ad26.COV2.S COVID-19 vaccine or a placebo.

The gene calls are TRBV18 and TRBJ2-2; D may be TRBD2 (5 bases). Germline-derived CDR1 and CDR2 are KGHSH and LQKENI. The length of the CDR3 is 15 residues. V lost 1 base and J 3 bases, leaving 9 bases between the germline ends. For the CDR3, the DNA is TGTGCCAGCTCACCACTGAGGGAATACACCGGGGAGCTGTTTTTT. Its protein product is CASSPLREYTGELFF.

The chain is built from TRBV27 and TRBJ1-6; no clear D. The V and J ends lost 7 bases and 10 bases respectively, with 26 bases between them. Germline V lookup: CDR1 MNHEY, CDR2 SMNVEV (reference sequence). This CDR3 spans 17 amino acids. This CDR3 is CASTLAHGFLSGSPLHF. CDR3 nucleotide sequence: TGTGCCAGCACACTCGCACATGGGTTTTTGTCCGGATCACCCCTCCACTTT.

The V call is TRBV11-3, the J call TRBJ2-7; D remains unclear. The CDR3 is 13 residues long. Germline V lookup: CDR1 SGHNT, CDR2 YENEEA. V was pared by 3 bases and J by 2 bases, with 8 bases between. The CDR3 region has the DNA TGTGCCAGCAGCTTCGGCCGAACCTACGAGCAGTACGTC. Translated, it gives CASSFGRTYEQYV.

CDR3 region: CASSLVRATEAFF. CDR3 bases: TGTGCCAGCAGCTTAGTTCGCGCAACTGAAGCTTTCTTT. The V gene is TRBV7-2, the J gene TRBJ1-1; D ambiguous. The germline gives CDR1 SGHTA, CDR2 FQGNSA. Trimming took off 1 base at V and 5 bases at J, with 8 bases between the two ends. The CDR3 covers 13 residues. Full variable domain (missing parts from reference TRBV7-2 and TRBJ1-1): GAGVSQSPSNKVTEKGKDVELRCDPISGHTALYWYRQSLGQGLEFLIYFQGNSAPDKSGLPSDRFSAERTGGSVSTLTIQRTQQEDSAVYLCASSLVRATEAFFGQGTRLTVV.

The chain uses TRBV7-9 and TRBJ2-3, with D possibly being TRBD2 (6 bases). The CDR3 covers 16 residues. Trimming removed 2 bases at V and 1 base at J, with 13 bases between. Germline V gene sequence: CDR1 SEHNR, CDR2 FQNEAQ (reference sequence). DNA of the CDR3: TGTGCCAGCAGCTTACCCGGGGGTATGGGCACAGATACGCAGTATTTT. It yields the protein CASSLPGGMGTDTQYF.

The chain's CDR3 is CASLGPPTGAMNTEAFF. CDR3 bases: TGTGCCAGCCTAGGACCCCCGACAGGGGCCATGAACACTGAAGCTTTCTTT. The gene calls are TRBV27 and TRBJ1-1; 8 bases map to TRBD1. There are 17 residues in the CDR3. From germline, CDR1 is MNHEY and CDR2 SMNVEV (reference sequence). The ends lost 8 bases at V and 0 bases at J; junction bases unmatched: 14.

The chain couples TRBV2 to TRBJ2-7; 8 nucleotides agree with TRBD1. The J segment lost 0 bases and the V segment lost 1 base, leaving 2 bases of the junction unmatched. The CDR3 sequence is 15 residues long. From germline, CDR1 is SNHLY and CDR2 FYNNEI. CDR3 DNA: TGTGCCAGCAGTGAAGGGACAGGGAGCTCCTACGAGCAGTACGTC. Amino acids: CASSEGTGSSYEQYV.

The chain links TRBV27 to TRBJ2-2; D uncertain. Germline V gene lookup returns CDR1 MNHEY and CDR2 SMNVEV (reference sequence). The CDR3 totals 14 residues. V lost 3 bases, J lost 0 bases, and 5 bases lay in between. The CDR3 protein is CASSFSSNTGELFF. Written as DNA, the CDR3 is TGTGCCAGCAGTTTCTCTTCGAACACCGGGGAGCTGTTTTTT.

This clone was counted a few times. The rearrangement uses TRBV24-1 and TRBJ2-1, with TRBD2 matching 8 bases. Germline assignment: CDR1 KGHDR and CDR2 SFDVKD. This CDR3 has 14 amino acids. The J segment lost 6 bases and the V segment lost 4 bases, leaving 4 bases of the junction unmatched. CDR3: CATSDPGTSNEQFF. CDR3 coding DNA: TGTGCCACCAGTGACCCCGGGACTAGCAATGAGCAGTTCTTC.

CDR3 protein: CASYDTAAISNYGYTF. Written as DNA, the CDR3 is TGTGCCAGCTATGACACTGCCGCCATTTCTAACTATGGCTACACCTTC. This chain links TRBV6-6 with TRBJ1-2; no clear D. This CDR3 comprises 16 residues. The germline V and J ends were trimmed by 8 bases and 0 bases, with 19 bases remaining between them. Germline CDR1 MNHNY, CDR2 SVGAGI (reference sequence).

The J gene is TRBJ1-3, the V gene TRBV9; a possible D gene is TRBD1 (6 bases). Germline CDR1 reads SGDLS; CDR2 reads YYNGEE. The CDR3 is 15 amino acids. Trimming removed 1 base at V and 3 bases at J, with 11 bases between. In DNA form, the CDR3 reads TGTGCCAGCAGCGTATACGAGGGGGGTGGAAACACCATATATTTT. It specifies CASSVYEGGGNTIYF.

This rearrangement joins TRBV6-6 to TRBJ1-3; 7 bases agree with TRBD1. Germline lookup yields CDR1 MNHNY and CDR2 SVGAGI (reference sequence). Trimming cost V 4 bases and J 0 bases; bases outside gene matches: 3. The CDR3 has 15 amino acids. This CDR3 reads CASSSRGGSGNTIYF. CDR3 DNA: TGTGCCAGCAGTTCCAGGGGGGGCTCTGGAAACACCATATATTTT.

This clone came up once. The gene calls are TRBV18 and TRBJ1-2; D not certain. V gave up 2 bases and J gave up 4 bases, with 20 bases separating them. Germline V gene data show CDR1 as KGHSH and CDR2 as LQKENI. The CDR3 runs 17 residues. The CDR3 DNA is TGTGCCAGCTCACCAATTCAACCGTCCGGCCGGGGCTATGGCTACACCTTC. Amino acid sequence: CASSPIQPSGRGYGYTF.

The chain has TRBV28 and TRBJ1-1, with D tentatively TRBD1 (5 bases). This CDR3 is built from 13 residues. Germline V gene lookup returns CDR1 MDHEN and CDR2 SYDVKM. V dropped 0 bases and J dropped 10 bases, with 12 bases sitting between them. In DNA, the CDR3 is TGTGCCAGCAGTTTATGGGGGGACCCGGGAGCTTTCTTT. Its translation: CASSLWGDPGAFF.

The V gene is TRBV19, the J gene TRBJ1-3; 10 bases are shared with TRBD1. The length of the CDR3 is 16 residues. Trimming removed 7 bases from V and 2 bases from J; junction bases left unmatched: 8. Germline V gene lookup returns CDR1 LNHDA and CDR2 SQIVND (reference sequence). The CDR3 DNA reads as TGTGCCAGTATACCGGACAGGGGGAGGACTGGAAACACCATATATTTT. It encodes CASIPDRGRTGNTIYF.

This sequence joins TRBV5-8 and TRBJ2-7; possibly TRBD2 for D (5 bases). CDR3 size: 15 residues. The V and J ends lost 4 bases and 0 bases respectively, with 14 bases between them. The germline gives CDR1 SGHTS, CDR2 YDEGEE. The DNA for the CDR3 is TGTGCCAGCAGCCCTGGTTGGAGGAGCTCCTACGAGCAGTACTTC. It translates to CASSPGWRSSYEQYF.

This chain links TRBV6-2 or TRBV6-3 with TRBJ2-1, with 7 bases that match TRBD2. CDR1 is MNHEY, CDR2 SVGEGT, per germline. J lost 0 bases, V lost 5 bases, and 13 bases had no gene match. This CDR3 contains 18 residues. This chain's CDR3 is CASSHGLDGGGSYNEQFF. CDR3 nucleotide sequence: TGTGCCAGCAGTCATGGACTAGATGGAGGAGGCTCCTACAATGAGCAGTTCTTC.

The V gene is TRBV5-1, the J gene TRBJ1-3, with D unclear. The CDR3 is made up of 14 amino acids. Germline CDR1 and CDR2: SGHRS and YFSETQ. Trimming removed 0 bases at V and 2 bases at J, with 6 bases between. The CDR3: CASSLGEAGNTIYF. The CDR3 DNA sequence: TGCGCCAGCAGCTTGGGAGAGGCTGGAAACACCATATATTTT.

The chain has TRBV7-8 and TRBJ2-6; 9 bases are shared with TRBD1. V was clipped by 4 bases and J by 0 bases; unmatched bases: 16. This CDR3 has 21 residues. CDR1 SGHVS and CDR2 FQNEAQ come from the germline V gene. The DNA for the CDR3 is TGTGCCAGCAGCTCTCGAAGACCGGGACAGGGTGTCATCTCTGGGGCCAACGTCCTGACTTTC. Encoded protein: CASSSRRPGQGVISGANVLTF.

As concerns this clone: Other nucleotide sequences from this sample produce the same CDR3. The chain links TRBV19 to TRBJ1-1; D not certain. Trimming took off 1 base at V and 2 bases at J, with 5 bases between the two ends. CDR1 and CDR2 (germline): LNHDA, SQIVND (reference sequence). The CDR3 is 13 amino acids. As DNA, the CDR3 is TGTGCCAGTAGTATAGGGGGAAACACTGAAGCTTTCTTT. This encodes CASSIGGNTEAFF.

V and J are TRBV4-3 and TRBJ2-1, with TRBD1 matching over 9 bases. Germline trimming cut 1 base from V and 10 bases from J; bases unmatched to any gene: 8. CDR3 length: 15 amino acids. CDR1 and CDR2 (germline): LGHNA, YSLEER. CDR3 region: CASSQVGQGGPEQFF. The CDR3 nucleotides read TGCGCCAGCAGCCAAGTGGGACAGGGAGGGCCGGAGCAGTTCTTC.

This chain uses TRBV19 with TRBJ2-7, with 9 bases matching TRBD1. V trimming: 1 base; J trimming: 5 bases; junction bases outside the gene matches: 3. This CDR3 comprises 14 residues. Germline CDR1 LNHDA, CDR2 SQIVND (reference sequence). The chain's CDR3 is CASSIGDRVNEQYF. The CDR3 DNA follows: TGTGCCAGTAGTATAGGGGACAGGGTTAACGAGCAGTACTTC.

The V call is TRBV11-2, the J call TRBJ2-6; 7 nucleotides align to TRBD1. V lost 7 bases and J lost 6; bases outside the gene matches: 12. This CDR3 spans 16 amino acids. Germline lookup yields CDR1 SGHAT and CDR2 FQNNGV. The CDR3, as DNA: TGTGCCAGCACCGAGAAGGGACAGCTGGAGGCCAACGTCCTGACTTTC. Encoded protein: CASTEKGQLEANVLTF.

With regard to this clone: Different DNA sequences within this sample yield the same CDR3. V usage is TRBV7-3 and J usage is TRBJ2-1, with 10 bases matching TRBD2. CDR1 and CDR2 (germline): SGHTA, FQGTGA. The CDR3 is made up of 16 amino acids. The trim removed 1 base at V and 7 bases at J, leaving 7 bases unmatched. The CDR3 coding sequence is TGTGCCAGCAGCTTAAGCCTAGCGGGAGAATCGAATGAGCAGTTCTTC. It encodes CASSLSLAGESNEQFF.

V gene TRBV19 combines with J gene TRBJ2-2; 11 nucleotides align to TRBD1. Germline-derived CDR1 and CDR2 are LNHDA and SQIVND (reference sequence). The CDR3 spans 15 residues. Trimming removed 4 bases from V and 6 bases from J; junction bases left unmatched: 4. CDR3 bases: TGTGCCAGTAGTACGATGGGACAGGGGGCCGGGGAGCTGTTTTTT. Amino acids: CASSTMGQGAGELFF.

The chain has TRBV30 and TRBJ2-1; 8 bases line up with TRBD2. Germline lookup yields CDR1 GTSNPN and CDR2 SVGIG (reference sequence). The junction had 9 bases not matched to a gene; V was cut back by 1 base and J by 7 bases. CDR3 length equals 15 residues. CDR3 bases: TGTGCCTGGAGTGGGGGACTAGTCGCCGGGAATGAGCAGTTCTTC. Translated, it gives CAWSGGLVAGNEQFF. Drawing the rest from reference TRBV30 and TRBJ2-1, the complete variable domain is SQTIHQWPATLVQPVGSPLSLECTVEGTSNPNLYWYRQAAGRGLQLLFYSVGIGQISSEVPQNLSASRPQDRQFILSSKKLLLSDSGFYLCAWSGGLVAGNEQFFGPGTRLTVL.

The J gene is TRBJ2-3, the V gene TRBV3-1 (or the pseudogene TRBV3-2); 10 positions match TRBD2. Trimming at V came to 3 bases and at J to 2 bases, leaving 5 bases not matched to a gene. CDR1 LGHDT and CDR2 YNNKEL come from the germline V gene (reference sequence). CDR3 length: 16 amino acids. CDR3 amino acids: CASSHLSGRATDTQYF. CDR3 DNA: TGTGCCAGCAGCCACCTAAGCGGGAGGGCCACAGATACGCAGTATTTT.